This T cell receptor (beta chain) was sequenced for a study of radiation and T cells in renal cell carcinoma. Study-level background: Nephrectomy followed 15 Gy stereotactic body radiation by 4 weeks.

The time point here: blood 2 weeks post-SBRT. As to treatment: 15 Gy SBRT to primary tumor, nephrectomy 4 weeks later. Sequencing used immunoSEQ multiplex PCR; TCRdb keeps in-frame clones, though not all of them. Counted here are about 120,000 clones, about four fifths occurring once; the ten biggest clones make up 5.8%. Sequenced here: blood, sampled from a patient whose treatment included radiotherapy and nephrectomy. This clonotype was sampled from a man aged 45-60 years with renal cell carcinoma.

Here the CDR3 reads CAISTSWGTSSGANVLTF. The CDR3, as DNA: TGTGCCATCAGCACTTCGTGGGGGACAAGCTCTGGGGCCAACGTCCTGACTTTC. This chain uses TRBV10-3 with TRBJ2-6, with a possible D match to TRBD1 (6 bases). The CDR3 runs 18 residues. With 6 bases removed from V and 0 bases from J, the gap between germline ends came to 18 bases. The germline V gene encodes CDR1 ENHRY and CDR2 SYGVKD.